This is a list of T cell receptor beta chains from one sample in a study of blood T cell repertoires in COVID-19. Sequencing used immunoSEQ multiplex PCR; TCRdb keeps in-frame clones, though not all of them. This table has about 130,000 clones, more than 70% appearing once. Sequencing input: peripheral blood. The receptors here all came from a man in his fifties with acute or convalescent COVID-19. CDR3s include the opening cysteine and the closing phenylalanine or tryptophan. The D gene is left open where the match is weak. Clone size is given for some rows only: seen once, a few or many times, or a class if the clone is expanded.

j_call cdr3_length clone_size v_call d_call cdr3_aa cdr3_nt
TRBJ1-2 15 NA TRBV5-1 TRBD1 CASSITGGSGYGYTF TGCGCCAGCAGCATAACAGGGGGAAGTGGCTATGGCTACACCTTC
TRBJ2-6 13 once TRBV30 NA CAWTYSGANVLTF TGTGCCTGGACTTACTCTGGGGCCAACGTCCTGACTTTC
TRBJ1-1 15 NA TRBV10-1 TRBD1 CASSARTGGGTEAFF TGCGCCAGCAGTGCCCGGACAGGGGGCGGAACTGAAGCTTTCTTT
TRBJ1-6 15 NA TRBV30 NA CAPCETAGANSPLHF TGTGCCCCTTGCGAGACTGCCGGTGCCAATTCACCCCTCCACTTT
TRBJ1-2 16 NA TRBV5-1 NA CASSVSTGLFLYGYTF TGCGCCAGCAGCGTGTCGACAGGCCTTTTCCTCTATGGCTACACCTTC
TRBJ2-1 15 NA TRBV18 NA CASSPGQYSYNEQFF TGTGCCAGCTCACCAGGTCAGTACTCCTACAATGAGCAGTTCTTC
TRBJ1-1 16 NA TRBV3-1/TRBV3-2 NA CASSQGASGVSGRAFF TGTGCCAGCAGCCAAGGGGCATCAGGGGTCTCGGGTAGGGCTTTCTTT
TRBJ2-7 15 NA TRBV6-1 NA CASSEARLAIYEQYF TGTGCCAGCAGTGAAGCGCGGCTGGCTATTTACGAGCAGTACTTC
TRBJ1-1 14 many TRBV7-9 NA CASSLAGGSTEAFF TGTGCCAGCAGCTTAGCAGGGGGTAGCACTGAAGCTTTCTTT
TRBJ2-5 16 NA TRBV5-1 TRBD2 CASSLGLAGVQETQYF TGCGCCAGCAGCCTGGGTCTAGCGGGGGTACAAGAGACCCAGTACTTC
TRBJ1-4 17 NA TRBV19 TRBD1 CASRGDRRKSTNEKLFF TGTGCCAGTAGAGGGGACAGGAGGAAGTCAACTAATGAAAAACTGTTTTTT
TRBJ1-2 15 once TRBV27 TRBD1 CASSPGDRGFYGYTF TGTGCCAGCAGTCCGGGGGACAGGGGCTTTTATGGCTACACCTTC
TRBJ1-2 15 once TRBV19 NA CASIDRSSLNYGYTF TGTGCCAGTATCGACAGGTCTTCCCTAAACTATGGCTACACCTTC
TRBJ1-1 15 NA TRBV6-5 NA CASSYLTDMNTEAFF TGTGCCAGCAGTTACTTGACAGACATGAACACTGAAGCTTTCTTT
TRBJ1-6 18 NA TRBV19 TRBD1 CASSTPAGTGPTRSPLHF TGTGCCAGTAGTACCCCCGCCGGGACAGGGCCCACTAGATCACCCCTCCACTTT
TRBJ2-3 13 NA TRBV7-7 NA CASSLGQGNAQYF TGTGCTAGCAGCTTAGGGCAGGGTAACGCGCAGTATTTT
TRBJ2-5 15 NA TRBV4-2 NA CASSQEEGSQETQYF TGTGCCAGCAGCCAAGAGGAGGGCAGCCAAGAGACCCAGTACTTC
TRBJ1-1 13 once TRBV7-9 NA CASSPPSLTEAFF TGTGCCAGCAGCCCCCCCTCCCTAACTGAAGCTTTCTTT
TRBJ2-7 13 NA TRBV28 NA CASRLGGTYEQYF TGTGCCAGCAGGCTCGGAGGAACCTACGAGCAGTACTTC
TRBJ2-7 11 NA TRBV20-1 NA CSASRDYEQYF TGCAGTGCTTCCCGGGACTACGAGCAGTACTTC
TRBJ1-1 13 NA TRBV20-1 NA CSASGRGNTEAFF TGCAGTGCTAGTGGCAGGGGGAACACTGAAGCTTTCTTT
TRBJ2-2 16 NA TRBV6-5 NA CASSYSSGRGTGELFF TGTGCCAGCAGTTACTCGTCCGGGAGAGGCACCGGGGAGCTGTTTTTT
TRBJ2-4 13 few TRBV12-3/TRBV12-4 TRBD2 CATLAGAKNIQYF TGTGCCACTTTAGCGGGAGCCAAAAACATTCAGTACTTC
TRBJ1-1 15 NA TRBV19 NA CASSIDWGRETEAFF TGTGCCAGTAGTATAGATTGGGGGCGGGAGACTGAAGCTTTCTTT
TRBJ1-1 13 NA TRBV7-3 NA CASSTGGNTEAFF TGTGCCAGCAGCACCGGAGGAAACACTGAAGCTTTCTTT
TRBJ2-3 16 NA TRBV5-1 TRBD2 CASSSRLAGGTDTQYF TGCGCCAGCAGCTCCCGACTAGCGGGGGGCACAGATACGCAGTATTTT
TRBJ1-1 10 NA TRBV18 NA CASSLLEAFF TGTGCCAGCTCACTCCTTGAAGCTTTCTTT
TRBJ2-1 17 NA TRBV6-4 NA CASSPRAGRAVYNEQFF TGTGCCAGCAGTCCCCGGGCCGGGCGGGCCGTCTACAATGAGCAGTTCTTC
TRBJ1-2 13 NA TRBV29-1 NA CSVEGQDYYGYTF TGCAGCGTTGAAGGACAGGACTACTATGGCTACACCTTC
TRBJ1-2 16 once TRBV18 TRBD1 CASSLNTGAADYGYTF TGTGCCAGCTCACTCAATACAGGGGCGGCGGACTATGGCTACACCTTC
TRBJ2-7 14 NA TRBV11-2 NA CASSFLSGRNEQYF TGTGCCAGCAGCTTTCTTTCGGGGAGGAACGAGCAGTACTTC
TRBJ2-3 14 once TRBV5-1 NA CASSLNDISLHQYF TGCGCCAGCAGCCTAAACGACATAAGCCTACACCAGTATTTT
TRBJ1-2 12 NA TRBV4-2 NA CASKGANYGYTF TGTGCCAGTAAGGGGGCTAACTATGGCTACACCTTC
TRBJ2-1 17 NA TRBV10-2 NA CASSEPRGAGTYNEQFF TGCGCCAGCAGTGAGCCCAGGGGGGCAGGGACTTACAATGAGCAGTTCTTC
TRBJ2-1 14 NA TRBV14 NA CASSRLKGSNEQFF TGTGCCAGCAGCCGCCTAAAAGGGAGCAATGAGCAGTTCTTC
TRBJ2-7 14 NA TRBV11-3 TRBD2 CASSPSGSRYEQYF TGTGCCAGCAGCCCTAGCGGGAGTCGGTACGAGCAGTACTTC
TRBJ2-5 14 NA TRBV5-4 NA CASSLGAVQETQYF TGTGCCAGCAGCTTAGGGGCCGTACAAGAGACCCAGTACTTC
TRBJ1-2 14 NA TRBV18 TRBD1 CASSFSTGPYGYTF TGTGCCAGCTCCTTTTCGACAGGGCCCTATGGCTACACCTTC
TRBJ2-5 16 NA TRBV4-2 TRBD2 CASSQEHSGSPRTQYF TGTGCCAGCAGCCAAGAACATAGCGGGAGTCCTCGGACCCAGTACTTC